The 6 T cell receptor beta chains presented below share a single source sample, sequenced in a study of post-analysis software for immune sequencing data. Built from TCR beta cDNA, the libraries had unique molecular identifiers in them. TCRdb reprocessed the PCR reads via MiXCR and lists one record per CDR3 protein. The sample holds under 900,000 distinct CDR3 sequences; around 50% are singletons and the top ten take 4.6%. Their specific antigens are unknown. Study conclusions and caveats: Four or five TRBV segments, TRBV5-6, TRBV5-1 and TRBV20-1 among them, were found more frequent in patients than controls.

The sequencing sample was made of blood. These receptors came from a girl between 5 and 17 years old with multiple sclerosis.

The chain couples TRBV20-1 to TRBJ2-5, with 10 bases identical to TRBD2. The CDR3 is 15 residues long. Germline CDR1 reads DFQATT; CDR2 reads SNEGSKA (reference sequence). V was clipped by 1 base and J by 3 bases; unmatched bases: 5. CDR3 amino acids: CSARGGSGREETQYF. In DNA, the CDR3 is TGCAGTGCTAGAGGAGGCAGCGGGAGGGAAGAGACCCAGTACTTC.

The sample holds a few counts of this clonotype. This chain links TRBV18 with TRBJ1-1; D gene unclear. This CDR3 is 14 amino acids long. Trimming shortened V by 5 bases and J by 8 bases, and 18 bases separated the two germline ends. Germline CDR1 KGHSH, CDR2 LQKENI. This chain's CDR3 is CASSLRQALGEAFF. CDR3 coding DNA: TGTGCCAGCTCATTGCGGCAGGCATTAGGGGAAGCTTTCTTT.

J is TRBJ2-1 and V is TRBV18, with 10 bases that match TRBD2. Germline values: CDR1 KGHSH, CDR2 LQKENI. The CDR3 is 14 residues long. Trimming removed 3 bases from V and 14 bases from J; junction bases left unmatched: 10. CDR3 protein: CASSPALAGEWEFF. The CDR3 DNA reads TGTGCCAGCTCACCGGCTCTAGCGGGAGAGTGGGAGTTCTTC.

This clonotype turned up a few times. This rearrangement joins TRBV20-1 to TRBJ2-3, with TRBD2 matching over 12 bases. Germline-derived CDR1 and CDR2 are DFQATT and SNEGSKA (reference sequence). The CDR3 has 16 amino acids. The J segment lost 4 bases and the V segment lost 5 bases, leaving 10 bases of the junction unmatched. CDR3 amino acids: CSAPPPTSGSSDTQYF. The CDR3 bases are TGCAGTGCTCCCCCCCCGACTAGCGGGAGTTCAGATACGCAGTATTTT.

About this clonotype itself: Compared with germline, one end of the junction differs, possibly owing to a read error. V usage is TRBV7-2 and J usage is TRBJ2-3; D may be TRBD2 (6 bases). Germline CDR1 SGHTA, CDR2 FQGNSA. The CDR3 contains 15 residues. CDR3 nucleotide sequence: TGTGCCAGCAGCCGGACCGCTACTAGCACAGATACCCAGTATTTT. Translating gives CASSRTATSTDTQYF.

The chain employs TRBV7-9 and TRBJ1-5; a possible D gene is TRBD1 (6 bases). The germline CDR1 and CDR2 sequences are SEHNR and FQNEAQ (reference sequence). Trimming took off 0 bases at V and 6 bases at J, with 12 bases between the two ends. The CDR3 runs 15 residues. The CDR3 region has the DNA TGTGCCAGCAGCTTAGCACAGGGACCGGGTCAGCCCCAGCATTTT. Protein product: CASSLAQGPGQPQHF.